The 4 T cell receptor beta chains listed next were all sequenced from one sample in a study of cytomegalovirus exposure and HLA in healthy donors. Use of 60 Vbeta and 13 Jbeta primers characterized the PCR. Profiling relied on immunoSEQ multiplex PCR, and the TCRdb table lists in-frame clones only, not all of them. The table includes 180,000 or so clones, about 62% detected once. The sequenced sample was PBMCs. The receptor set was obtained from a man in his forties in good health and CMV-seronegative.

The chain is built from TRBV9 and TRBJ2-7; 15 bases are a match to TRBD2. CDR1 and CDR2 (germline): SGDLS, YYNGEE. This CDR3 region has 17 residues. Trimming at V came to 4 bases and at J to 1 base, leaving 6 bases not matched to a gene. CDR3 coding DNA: TGTGCCAGCAGCTCCCCGGGACTAGCGGGGGGATCCTACGAGCAGTACTTC. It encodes CASSSPGLAGGSYEQYF.

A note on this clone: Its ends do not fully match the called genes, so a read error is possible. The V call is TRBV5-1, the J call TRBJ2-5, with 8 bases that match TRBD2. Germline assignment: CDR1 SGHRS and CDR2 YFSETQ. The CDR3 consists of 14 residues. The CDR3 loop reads CASSGDSGTRMSHF. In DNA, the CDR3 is TGCGCCAGCAGCGGAGACTCCGGGACTAGGATGTCTCACTTC.

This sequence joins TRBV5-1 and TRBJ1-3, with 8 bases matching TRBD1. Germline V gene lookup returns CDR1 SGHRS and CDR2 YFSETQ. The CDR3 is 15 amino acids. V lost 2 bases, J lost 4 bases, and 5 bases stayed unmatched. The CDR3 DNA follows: TGCGCCAGCAGCTTCGACAGGGGTTTCGGAAACACCATATATTTT. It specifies CASSFDRGFGNTIYF.

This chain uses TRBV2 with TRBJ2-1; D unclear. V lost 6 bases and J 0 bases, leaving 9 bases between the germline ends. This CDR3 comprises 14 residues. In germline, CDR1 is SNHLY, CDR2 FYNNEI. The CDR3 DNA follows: TGTGCCAGCAGGGTCCGGAGCTCCTACAATGAGCAGTTCTTC. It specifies CASRVRSSYNEQFF.